The 29 T cell receptor beta chains presented below share a single source sample, sequenced in a study of T cells in localized non-small cell lung cancer. The repertoire was sequenced with immunoSEQ multiplex PCR; TCRdb's copy has only in-frame clones and lacks some. The sample includes around 35,000 clones, roughly 87% of them seen just once. The sequences come from peripheral blood, collected before any cancer treatment. Receptor source: a woman aged 35 to 70 with stage I lung adenocarcinoma.

The rearrangement uses TRBV28 and TRBJ2-7, with D possibly matching TRBD1 (6 bases). The V gene's germline CDR1 is MDHEN and CDR2 SYDVKM. V lost 7 bases and J lost 3, with 10 bases in between. CDR3 length equals 12 residues. CDR3 loop: CASMRGGYEQYF. CDR3 coding DNA: TGTGCCAGCATGAGAGGGGGCTACGAGCAGTACTTC.

The V gene is TRBV6-5, the J gene TRBJ1-4; no reliable D call. Between the trimmed V and J ends, which lost 2 bases and 1 base, there was a span of 11 bases. Per the germline V gene, CDR1 is MNHEY and CDR2 is SVGAGI. The CDR3 is 16 residues long. The CDR3: CASSYGEGVTNEKLFF. CDR3 DNA: TGTGCCAGCAGTTACGGAGAGGGTGTAACTAATGAAAAACTGTTTTTT.

This clone has more than one count but fewer than ten. The V and J genes are TRBV2 and TRBJ2-5; no clear D. The CDR3 extends over 13 amino acids. The germline gives CDR1 SNHLY, CDR2 FYNNEI. Trimming pared 4 bases from V and 1 base from J, leaving 7 bases between. DNA for the CDR3: TGTGCCAGCAGTGGTGTCGGCCAAGAGACCCAGTACTTC. This codes for CASSGVGQETQYF.

This chain joins TRBV7-9 and TRBJ2-2; the D gene is possibly TRBD2 (6 bases). The germline gives CDR1 SEHNR, CDR2 FQNEAQ (reference sequence). V gave up 5 bases and J gave up 0 bases, with 10 bases separating them. The CDR3 spans 15 residues. CDR3 amino acids: CASSPPGANTGELFF. The DNA for the CDR3 is TGTGCCAGCAGCCCCCCGGGGGCGAACACCGGGGAGCTGTTTTTT.

The chain combines TRBV19 with TRBJ2-1, with 9 bases aligning to TRBD2. The V and J ends lost 7 bases and 6 bases, in that order; junction bases with no gene match: 10. Germline V lookup: CDR1 LNHDA, CDR2 SQIVND (reference sequence). The length of the CDR3 is 15 residues. CDR3 DNA: TGTGCCAGTAAACCACGGCTAGCGGGGTCCAATGAGCAGTTCTTC. Its translation: CASKPRLAGSNEQFF. Looking up the rest from reference TRBV19 and TRBJ2-1 gives the full variable domain: DGGITQSPKYLFRKEGQNVTLSCEQNLNHDAMYWYRQDPGQGLRLIYYSQIVNDFQKGDIAEGYSVSREKKESFPLTVTSAQKNPTAFYLCASKPRLAGSNEQFFGPGTRLTVL.

This clone was seen once. The chain has TRBV27 and TRBJ2-1; 9 bases line up with TRBD2. The germline V gene encodes CDR1 MNHEY and CDR2 SMNVEV (reference sequence). CDR3 length: 14 amino acids. V was clipped by 6 bases and J by 4 bases; unmatched bases: 4. DNA of the CDR3: TGTGCCAGCAGGAGCGGGGGGAGTTACAATGAGCAGTTCTTC. Translating gives CASRSGGSYNEQFF.

The rearrangement links TRBV14 to TRBJ2-7; D unclear. With 3 bases removed from V and 3 bases from J, the gap between germline ends came to 6 bases. Germline values: CDR1 SGHDN, CDR2 FVKESK. This CDR3 has 12 residues. CDR3 in DNA: TGTGCCAGCAGCCATTTCGTCTACGAGCAGTACTTC. Protein product: CASSHFVYEQYF.

DNA for the CDR3: TGCGCCAGCAGCACGGACCCTCGAAGGTCGGCGGGGGGCTACACCTTC. This encodes CASSTDPRRSAGGYTF. This rearrangement joins TRBV5-1 to TRBJ1-2; D is uncertain. The CDR3 is 16 residues long. Trimming shortened V by 4 bases and J by 8 bases, and 24 bases separated the two germline ends. Germline V gene data show CDR1 as SGHRS and CDR2 as YFSETQ.

This chain connects TRBV7-2 to TRBJ2-1, with a tentative D call TRBD1 (5 bases). Trimming cost V 5 bases and J 6 bases, with 17 bases left between them. CDR1 SGHTA and CDR2 FQGNSA come from the germline V gene. The CDR3 totals 15 residues. CDR3 loop: CASSPRAAQGNEQFF. In nucleotides, the CDR3 is TGTGCCAGCAGCCCCCGGGCTGCTCAGGGCAATGAGCAGTTCTTC.

The chain joins TRBV28 to TRBJ1-2; 8 bases agree with TRBD1. This CDR3 region has 16 residues. Trimming took 10 bases from V and 5 from J; bases not matched to a gene: 18. Germline-derived CDR1 and CDR2 are MDHEN and SYDVKM. This CDR3 is CATRERGGTGDYGYTF. CDR3 sequence (DNA): TGTGCCACCAGAGAACGCGGAGGGACAGGAGATTATGGCTACACCTTC.

V usage is TRBV30 and J usage is TRBJ1-1; D ambiguous. The CDR3 totals 11 residues. Looked up from germline, CDR1 is GTSNPN and CDR2 is SVGIG (reference sequence). Trimming took 7 bases from V and 6 from J, leaving 12 bases between them. The CDR3 DNA is TGTGCCTCCGGATTCGGGCCTGAAGCTTTCTTT. It specifies CASGFGPEAFF.

This clone is a singleton in its sample. This rearrangement joins TRBV6-1 to TRBJ2-7; no clear D gene. The V gene lost 3 bases and the J gene lost 4 bases, with 13 bases spanning the gap. The CDR3 covers 14 residues. Germline assignment: CDR1 MNHNS and CDR2 SASEGT. CDR3 nucleotide sequence: TGTGCCAGCAGTGATGGAGCCACCGGATACGAGCAGTACTTC. As protein: CASSDGATGYEQYF.

V is TRBV27 and J is TRBJ1-5; D is possibly TRBD1 (6 bases). Trimming removed 4 bases from V and 0 bases from J, with 13 bases in between. In germline, CDR1 is MNHEY, CDR2 SMNVEV (reference sequence). The CDR3 sequence is 16 residues long. The chain's CDR3 is CASSSLGGYSNQPQHF. CDR3 in DNA: TGTGCCAGCAGTTCACTAGGGGGTTATAGCAATCAGCCCCAGCATTTT.

Here the CDR3 DNA reads TGCGCCAGCAGCCAAGATCTCCAGGGCGAGCAGTACTTC. Amino acid sequence: CASSQDLQGEQYF. The chain is built from TRBV4-3 and TRBJ2-7, with D possibly matching TRBD1 (5 bases). The V gene lost 0 bases and the J gene lost 6 bases, with 9 bases spanning the gap. Germline V CDR1 and CDR2: LGHNA, YSLEER. The CDR3 covers 13 residues.

This chain uses TRBV5-4 with TRBJ2-2, with TRBD1 matching 9 bases. The germline V gene encodes CDR1 SGHNT and CDR2 YYREEE (reference sequence). The CDR3 is 15 residues long. J was trimmed by 3 bases and V by 6 bases; bases with no gene match: 6. CDR3 sequence: CASKTGQGYTGELFF. For the CDR3, the DNA is TGTGCCAGCAAGACAGGACAGGGGTACACCGGGGAGCTGTTTTTT.

CDR3 nucleotides: TGTGCCAGCAGTCGGGCAGGGACGGAATCCCCTAAGCAGTTCTTC. Its translation is CASSRAGTESPKQFF. This chain links TRBV2 with TRBJ2-1, with D perhaps given as TRBD1 or TRBD2 (5 bases each). The CDR3 covers 15 residues. Germline V gene sequence: CDR1 SNHLY, CDR2 FYNNEI. The V end was cut by 5 bases, the J end by 11 bases, with 22 bases between.

This chain joins TRBV30 and TRBJ1-4; 10 positions match TRBD1. The J segment lost 6 bases and the V segment lost 6 bases, leaving 7 bases of the junction unmatched. This CDR3 is 14 amino acids long. Germline values: CDR1 GTSNPN, CDR2 SVGIG (reference sequence). CDR3 sequence reads: CACTPGTGDEKLFF. For the CDR3, the DNA is TGTGCCTGCACCCCGGGGACAGGGGATGAAAAACTGTTTTTT.

V is TRBV28 and J is TRBJ1-2; 12 nucleotides align to TRBD1. There are 16 residues in the CDR3. The germline V gene has CDR1 MDHEN and CDR2 SYDVKM. V shed 7 bases and J 3 bases; nucleotides not matched to a gene: 9. Written as DNA, the CDR3 is TGTGCCAGCACTGACGCGGGACAGGGGGCATACTATGGCTACACCTTC. Translated: CASTDAGQGAYYGYTF.

This clone was detected only a few times. The chain has TRBV5-4 and TRBJ2-5; 8 nucleotides line up with TRBD2. Germline trimming cut 6 bases from V and 1 base from J; bases unmatched to any gene: 5. Per the germline V gene, CDR1 is SGHNT and CDR2 is YYREEE (reference sequence). There are 14 residues in the CDR3. Here the CDR3 reads CASKSGGGQETQYF. The CDR3 DNA is TGTGCCAGCAAGAGCGGGGGAGGCCAAGAGACCCAGTACTTC.

This clone was detected only a few times. DNA for the CDR3: TGTGCCAGCTCAACCGCGGGGACAGGTTATGAAGCTTTCTTT. Translating it yields CASSTAGTGYEAFF. This chain links TRBV18 with TRBJ1-1, with 8 bases matching TRBD1. With V trimmed by 5 bases and J by 7 bases, 9 bases remained unmatched. Looked up from germline, CDR1 is KGHSH and CDR2 is LQKENI. The CDR3 extends over 14 amino acids.

The chain joins TRBV11-2 to TRBJ1-1; D gene unclear. Germline V lookup: CDR1 SGHAT, CDR2 FQNNGV. Between the trimmed V and J ends, which lost 4 bases and 10 bases, there was a span of 13 bases. The CDR3 spans 12 residues. The CDR3 protein is CASSWFSERAFF. CDR3 nucleotides: TGTGCCAGCAGCTGGTTCAGCGAACGAGCTTTCTTT.

A note on this clone: An end of the junction does not agree with germline; a read error may underlie this. The genes are TRBV11-2 and TRBJ1-2; weak D call: TRBD1 (5 bases). CDR3 size: 15 residues. From germline, CDR1 is SGHAT and CDR2 FQNNGV. The CDR3 nucleotides read TGTGCCAGCAGCTTAGATTGGGCGCAGGGTCTCGTGCCAGCCTTC. This codes for CASSLDWAQGLVPAF.

The chain has TRBV7-8 and TRBJ1-1; 12 nucleotides agree with TRBD1. With 2 bases clipped from V and 5 bases from J, the junction kept 15 bases outside the gene matches. From germline, CDR1 is SGHVS and CDR2 FQNEAQ. The CDR3 spans 19 residues. Here the CDR3 reads CASSLSSLRDRGRYTEAFF. CDR3 nucleotide sequence: TGTGCCAGCAGCTTATCCTCCCTCCGGGACAGGGGGCGTTATACTGAAGCTTTCTTT.

The CDR3 reads CASSLIIGGGRNYEQYF. In DNA, the CDR3 is TGTGCCAGCAGCTTAATCATAGGAGGGGGGCGGAACTACGAGCAGTACTTC. The chain uses TRBV7-2 and TRBJ2-7; possibly TRBD1 or TRBD2 for D (6 bases each). The germline CDR1 and CDR2 sequences are SGHTA and FQGNSA. V lost 2 bases and J lost 3, with 20 bases in between. The CDR3 runs to 17 residues.

The chain uses TRBV4-2 and TRBJ1-4; D is unclear. V was shortened by 1 base and J by 1 base, with 10 bases between the two germline ends. Germline CDR1 is LGHNA and CDR2 is YNFKEQ. The CDR3 covers 16 residues. CDR3 residues: CASSQGAERTNEKLFF. CDR3 in DNA: TGTGCCAGCAGCCAAGGGGCAGAGCGAACTAATGAAAAACTGTTTTTT.

The chain employs TRBV29-1 and TRBJ2-1; D ambiguous. Germline V CDR1 and CDR2: SQVTM, ANQGSEA. This CDR3 contains 14 residues. The V and J ends lost 5 bases and 0 bases respectively, with 11 bases between them. The CDR3: CSVSSVSSYNEQFF. CDR3 DNA: TGCAGCGTTTCCAGTGTGAGCTCCTACAATGAGCAGTTCTTC.

The chain employs TRBV5-5 and TRBJ1-2; D unresolved. Germline lookup yields CDR1 SGHKS and CDR2 YYEKEE (reference sequence). CDR3 length: 13 residues. The V end was cut by 0 bases, the J end by 6 bases, with 9 bases between. CDR3 protein: CASSLVAGDGYTF. In DNA, the CDR3 is TGTGCCAGCAGCTTGGTGGCCGGGGATGGCTACACCTTC.

The chain couples TRBV28 to TRBJ2-7; D may be TRBD1 (7 bases). V shed 4 bases and J shed 0 bases, with 13 bases lying between them. The CDR3 has 15 residues. The germline gives CDR1 MDHEN, CDR2 SYDVKM. This CDR3 is CASSYSGGLSYEQYF. The CDR3 DNA is TGTGCCAGCAGTTATTCAGGGGGGCTCTCCTACGAGCAGTACTTC.

V gene TRBV2 combines with J gene TRBJ2-3; unclear D gene. The CDR3 is 14 amino acids. The ends were cut back, 6 bases at V and 0 bases at J, with 10 bases in the middle. CDR1 is SNHLY and CDR2 is FYNNEI in the germline V gene. The CDR3 protein is CASSNPRSTDTQYF. DNA of the CDR3: TGTGCCAGCAGCAACCCCCGGAGCACAGATACGCAGTATTTT.